Detailed here is one TCR beta chain. What this receptor recognizes is not known. The sample originates from a study of cytomegalovirus exposure and HLA in healthy donors (dated by TCRdb to about 2017). About the investigation overall: An earlier analysis of 587 of the donors reported approximately 300 Gb of sequence data and more than 90 million unique TCR beta sequences from about 179 million T cells. In addition to the first cohort of about 650 subjects, a separate validation cohort of 120 different subjects was used. Across some 400 genotyped donors of the cohort, an average of about 200,000 unique TCR beta nucleotide sequences per donor were sequenced, and roughly a sixth of those sequences were non-productive. Donor age, sex, ethnicity and CMV serostatus were compiled together with the repertoire data. In the later analysis, no new phenotypic data were used to find candidate immune exposures; instead, reliance was placed on TCR beta sequences and their occurrence across donors. HLA typing included class I and class II loci at four-digit resolution. In a later genetic analysis, genome-wide SNP genotypes for about 55% of the 666 donors were used, and that subset was treated as a discovery cohort. An early release covering approximately 600 HLA-typed donors comprised approximately 290 gigabases of sequencing data and tens of millions of unique TCR sequences. Five DR-DQ haplotypes were treated as single units for association and clustering because of strong linkage in the cohort. Every repertoire in the discovery cohort had been generated on one and the same sequencing platform. The study was designed to test whether signatures of past pathogen exposure could be identified by cataloging public T cell receptors. To predict cytomegalovirus infection status, the study combined high-throughput TCR immunosequencing, statistical association of individual TCRs with disease status, and machine learning. The T cell repertoires of around 730 subjects were profiled by immunosequencing and related to cytomegalovirus serostatus. To decide whether each TCR beta V gene segment behaved as functional or pseudogenic, an earlier analysis of some 570 of the donors relied on high-throughput TCR beta sequencing. Among the roughly 400 genotyped donors, around 81% belonged to the genetic ancestry cluster associated with self-reported Caucasian donors. A later analysis re-examined previously published TCR beta repertoires from just over 650 donors and added high-resolution HLA genotyping to investigate patterns of TCR occurrence. The number of donors typed differed by locus, with 629-630 for A, B, C, DRB1 and DQB1, 522 for DQA1, 600 to 610 for DPA1, and 400 to 490 for DPB1.

Libraries were built with the immunoSEQ multiplex PCR assay. A mixture of 60 forward primers for TCR Vbeta segments and 13 reverse primers for TCR Jbeta segments was used in the multiplex PCR. The CDR3 region of rearranged TCR beta genes was amplified from genomic DNA by a multiplex PCR assay. The Illumina HiSeq System was used to sequence the amplified TCR beta libraries as 87-base-pair reads. Concerning the study's data processing: In a later analysis, tens of millions of unique TCR beta chains were counted across the approximately 640 repertoires, and approximately 11 million of these chains were shared by at least two donors. Raw reads were error-corrected and collapsed into unique sequences by a nearest-neighbor algorithm in which closely related sequences were merged to remove PCR and sequencing errors. To assign V, D and J gene segments, CDR3 sequences were aligned to IMGT reference sequences. For a sequence to be retained, a match of at least six nucleotides to both a V gene segment and a J gene segment was required. Rearrangements were called productive when the CDR3 lacked stop codons and stayed in frame with V and J; all others were non-productive. CDR3 was defined according to IMGT convention as the region running from the second conserved V-encoded cysteine to the conserved J-encoded phenylalanine. In an earlier analysis of around 540 of the donors, sequences lacking an unambiguous match to a single V gene segment were excluded. An earlier analysis of roughly 590 of the donors called V segments functional above 56.7% productive rearrangements and segregating when the between-donor standard deviation exceeded 5%. A statistical classification framework was built for diagnosing cytomegalovirus status from the catalog of TCR beta chain sequences. In a later analysis, V and J genes were assigned by comparing TCR nucleotide sequences against IMGT/GENE-DB human TR gene sequences. A later analysis assigned CDR3 sequences and most-parsimonious VDJ recombination scenarios with the TCRdist pipeline. In a later analysis, each TCR beta chain was defined by its CDR3 amino acid sequence together with its V-gene family, and reads without a unique V-gene family were excluded. To address suspected cross-contamination and a sequencing artifact, a later analysis removed over 500 highly shared, low-generation-probability nucleotide sequences. In a later analysis, a clonal expansion index was calculated for each public chain from normalized within-repertoire ranks of inferred template counts. Generation probabilities in a later analysis came from a VDJ recombination model fitted to out-of-frame rearrangements, and those results were checked against IGoR. Hypergeometric tests were used in a later analysis to score TCR-TCR, TCR-HLA and TCR-CMV co-occurrence, with a repertoire-size bias correction applied to the TCR pairs. In a later analysis, false discovery rates were estimated by permuting HLA or CMV assignments 20 times. In a later analysis, co-occurring TCRs were grouped with DBSCAN, and TCRdist sequence similarity was added when clustering was performed within HLA-allele-positive subsets. Repertoires with fewer than 30,000 or more than 120,000 public chains were left out of co-occurrence clustering, as were roughly five repertoires with anomalous nucleotide sharing. The immuneACCESS repertoire file appears here via TCRdb, limited to in-frame rearrangements. These files lack a portion of the clones; in checked studies, under half of the deficit traces to unresolved V genes, and the cause of the others is not known. V and J calls plus clone size are reproduced from that table; the DNA served to infer D and trimming. The sample table records about 130,000 clones. Roughly 1.7% of the sample is in the top ten clones.

Trimming removed 6 bases from V and 1 base from J, leaving 9 bases between the germline ends. CDR1 and CDR2 were assigned from the germline V gene (reference sequence) as LNHNV and YYDKDF. The CDR3 runs 13 residues from the cysteine to the phenylalanine. Only the CDR3 DNA is retained, 39 bases long and in frame from the first base. Results the study describes overall, beyond this receptor: According to a later analysis, most CMV-associated TCR beta chains appeared to be HLA-restricted, and the HLA associations seemed to be driven largely by CMV exposure. A later analysis found that HLA-associated TCR beta chains were more clonally expanded and had lower generation probabilities than equally common non-associated chains. The sequencing pipeline was judged likely to have produced a cluster of highly shared sequence variants as a technical artifact. In an earlier analysis of 587 of the donors, most TCR beta V segments were observed in productive rearrangements about 90% or about 30% of the time, broadly matching IMGT annotations. Roughly uniform sequencing depth across donors was assumed in presence/absence analyses, although this assumption may not hold. In both the original and validation cohorts, the classifier was reported to diagnose cytomegalovirus status with high specificity and sensitivity. An association between a missense DCLRE1C variant and V-gene and J-gene trimming of TCR beta chains was found in a later genetic analysis and replicated in an independent cohort. Because counts were too low, roughly 18 rarely observed V segments, including chromosome 9 orphons, were left out of the earlier analysis of 500 to 650 of the donors. A later analysis associated 16,951 TCR beta sequences with specific HLA alleles at a false discovery rate of 0.05. Because HLA typing was missing for some donors at each locus, association tests included only the typed subset. The 87-base-pair reads could not distinguish some IMGT-functional V segments, including TRBV6-2 and TRBV6-3, so those segments were excluded. Several of the top co-occurrence clusters appeared to be linked to parvovirus B19, influenza, CMV and Epstein-Barr virus, according to a later analysis. A further reported finding was that TCR beta sequences accurately predicted the HLA-A and HLA-B alleles for most subjects in the first cohort. In a later analysis, the rate of TCR association differed among HLA loci, with DRB1 alleles having the most associated TCRs and HLA-C alleles having the fewest. A total of 150 to 200 TCR beta chains were listed by the study as associated with cytomegalovirus. In vitro tests confirmed that a few of the cytomegalovirus-associated TCR beta chains recognize cytomegalovirus antigens. In a later genetic analysis, fewer N-insertions in productive TCRs were reported among donors in an Asian-associated ancestry cluster than the approximately 670-donor mean. Linkage disequilibrium might explain the correlated functional status among segregating V segments, but an unknown experimental factor could not be ruled out. For the cohort, immune exposure information was limited to CMV serostatus. This cohort had only TCR beta chains sequenced, and the lack of alpha or paired-chain data limited which features could be detected. When HLA alleles, especially DR and DQ, strongly co-occurred, attributing TCR associations to individual alleles was difficult. The authors suggested that the approach could potentially be generalized to other disease states and immunological phenotypes. Most TCR sequences were seen in very few donors, while some public TCRs were found in many individuals.

The cohort consisted of hundreds of healthy bone marrow donors. Cohort members were all nominally healthy when sampled, although unrecorded immune exposures were likely present. The donor tested CMV seronegative, placing the donor among the 350 to 400 seronegative members of the cohort. Each donor provided a peripheral blood sample, and peripheral blood mononuclear cells were used for TCR beta sequencing. Genomic DNA extraction from the blood cell samples was performed with the Qiagen DNeasy Blood Extraction Kit. This TCR was sampled from a man between 18 and 35 years old in good health and CMV-seronegative. The sample comprised PBMCs. The chain was built from TRBV15 and TRBJ1-1; perhaps TRBD1 is the D gene, with 5 bases matching. The nucleotide sequence is TGTGCCACCAGAGGACACCCGAACACTGAAGCTTTCTTT. Translation gives CATRGHPNTEAFF.